The present T cell receptor beta chain was sequenced within a study of shared clonotypes between healthy human individuals. On this clone: The same CDR3 is also encoded by other DNA sequences in this sample.

Measured with immunoSEQ multiplex PCR; TCRdb has only the in-frame clones, and not every one. The table has around 550,000 clones, approximately 96% seen once. Naive-designated CD8 cells lacked CD45RO, were positively enriched for CCR7, and omitted terminally differentiated effector memory CD45RA+ cells. The CDR3 has 14 residues. Per germline, CDR1 MDHEN and CDR2 SYDVKM. V was pared by 3 bases and J by 2 bases, with 2 bases of the junction left unmatched. Material: naive CD8+ T cells sorted from blood. V usage is TRBV28 and J usage is TRBJ2-7; the match to TRBD1 covers 9 bases. The receptor was derived from a woman in her 30s in good health. CDR3 sequence: CASSFGQGTYEQYF. CDR3 sequence (DNA): TGTGCCAGCAGTTTCGGACAGGGGACCTACGAGCAGTACTTC.